The rows below give T cell receptor beta chains drawn from one sample of a study of shared clonotypes between healthy human individuals. The method was immunoSEQ multiplex PCR; TCRdb's version includes in-frame clones alone and lacks a portion of them. The sample lists over 400,000 clones, 81% occurring once. Sequencing was carried out using PBMCs. The source of these receptors is a middle-aged woman in good health. Some clones in this sample may be carry-over from other donors' samples. CDR3s include the opening cysteine and the closing phenylalanine or tryptophan. The D gene is left open where the match is weak.

j_call,d_call,v_call,cdr3_nt,cdr3_aa
TRBJ2-7,NA,TRBV5-1,TGCGCCAGCAGCTTGGTAGCAGGGGCAAGTCCCGAGCAGTACTTC,CASSLVAGASPEQYF
TRBJ1-2,TRBD1,TRBV10-3,TGTGCCATAGGACAGGGTGACGGCGTCTATGGCTACACCTTC,CAIGQGDGVYGYTF
TRBJ2-7,NA,TRBV7-2,TGTGCCAGCAGCTTAAGAATAGCACCTGCCTACGAGCAGTACTTC,CASSLRIAPAYEQYF
TRBJ2-1,NA,TRBV7-2,TGTGCCAGCAGCTTGGCGCGCAATGAGCAGTTCTTC,CASSLARNEQFF
TRBJ2-7,NA,TRBV10-3,TGTGCCATCAGTGAGTCTGGAGGAGTATACGAGCAGTACTTC,CAISESGGVYEQYF
TRBJ1-2,NA,TRBV6-6,TGTGCCAGCAGGAGTACAGGGAGTAACTATGGCTACACCTTC,CASRSTGSNYGYTF
TRBJ1-1,NA,TRBV11-2,TGTGCCAGCAGCTCCCCTCCGGAGAACACTGAAGCTTTCTTT,CASSSPPENTEAFF
TRBJ1-3,NA,TRBV6-1,TGTGCCAGCAGGCCAGGTGCCTCTGGAAACACCATATATTTT,CASRPGASGNTIYF
TRBJ1-1,TRBD1,TRBV2,TGTGCCAGCAGTTTGGGGACAGGGGTCGTCACTGAAGCTTTCTTT,CASSLGTGVVTEAFF
TRBJ2-5,TRBD1,TRBV28,TGTGCCAGCAGTTTAGTTGGGACAGGGTACGAGACCCAGTACTTC,CASSLVGTGYETQYF